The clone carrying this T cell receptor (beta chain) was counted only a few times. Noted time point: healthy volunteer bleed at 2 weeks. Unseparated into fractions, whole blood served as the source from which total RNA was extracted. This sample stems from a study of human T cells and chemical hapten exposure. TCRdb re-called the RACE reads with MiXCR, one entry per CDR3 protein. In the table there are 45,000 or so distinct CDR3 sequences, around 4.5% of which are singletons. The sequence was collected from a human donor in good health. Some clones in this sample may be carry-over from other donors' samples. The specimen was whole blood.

The CDR3 reads CASSFSTGQGPEAQYF. The DNA for the CDR3 is TGTGCCAGCAGTTTTTCAACAGGACAGGGGCCGGAGGCCCAGTACTTC. This sequence joins TRBV27 and TRBJ2-5, with 9 positions matching TRBD1. V was pared by 3 bases and J by 9 bases, with 14 bases of the junction left unmatched. The CDR3 length is 16 residues. The germline V gene has CDR1 MNHEY and CDR2 SMNVEV (reference sequence).